These 8 T cell receptor beta chains were sequenced from one sample in a study of cytomegalovirus exposure and HLA in healthy donors. The PCR had 60 Vbeta and 13 Jbeta primers. Assay used: immunoSEQ multiplex PCR; TCRdb lists only in-frame clones, some missing. The data show more than 110,000 clones, with 70% to 80% seen just once and approximately 3% held by the top ten. The material sequenced was PBMCs. These receptors all stem from a female donor in good health and CMV-seronegative.

A remark on this clone: Distinct nucleotide sequences in the sample also encode this CDR3. The chain uses TRBV7-2 and TRBJ1-1; D gene ambiguous. The germline gives CDR1 SGHTA, CDR2 FQGNSA. Trimming removed 0 bases at V and 5 bases at J, with 7 bases between. This CDR3 has 13 amino acids. Here the CDR3 reads CASSLARGTEAFF. In nucleotides, the CDR3 is TGTGCCAGCAGCTTAGCGAGAGGGACTGAAGCTTTCTTT.

The rearrangement joins TRBV30 to TRBJ2-3; a weak D match, TRBD2 (6 bases). V lost 5 bases to trimming and J lost 3 bases, with 15 bases between them. Looked up from germline, CDR1 is GTSNPN and CDR2 is SVGIG (reference sequence). The length of the CDR3 is 14 residues. The CDR3 nucleotides read TGTGCCTGGGGTGGTGGGGGGTGGACAGATACGCAGTATTTT. This translates into CAWGGGGWTDTQYF.

V usage is TRBV15 and J usage is TRBJ2-1, with D possibly matching TRBD2 (5 bases). CDR1 is LNHNV and CDR2 is YYDKDF in the germline V gene (reference sequence). There are 16 residues in the CDR3. Trimming took 0 bases from V and 6 from J, leaving 15 bases between them. CDR3 residues: CATSRDRAGLFNEQFF. Here the CDR3 DNA reads TGTGCCACCAGCAGAGATCGGGCGGGTTTATTCAATGAGCAGTTCTTC.

The chain employs TRBV4-3 and TRBJ1-3; tentative D call: TRBD1 (5 bases). Per germline, CDR1 LGHNA and CDR2 YSLEER. Trimming removed 0 bases at V and 0 bases at J, with 15 bases between. This CDR3 contains 18 residues. As DNA, the CDR3 is TGCGCCAGCAGCCAAGATCCCTTGAGAAGGGGCTCTGGAAACACCATATATTTT. Translation: CASSQDPLRRGSGNTIYF.

The chain employs TRBV7-8 and TRBJ2-2, with 9 bases aligning to TRBD1. Germline CDR1 and CDR2: SGHVS and FQNEAQ. V lost 6 bases to trimming and J lost 6 bases; unmatched junction nucleotides: 11. CDR3 length equals 16 residues. The CDR3 loop is CASSPTGTGTPGELFF. The CDR3 DNA follows: TGTGCCAGCAGTCCCACCGGGACAGGGACCCCCGGGGAGCTGTTTTTT.

This chain uses TRBV2 with TRBJ2-7; TRBD1 agrees at 10 bases. The germline V gene has CDR1 SNHLY and CDR2 FYNNEI. The CDR3 runs 15 residues. V gave up 1 base and J gave up 4 bases; unmatched junction bases: 4. The CDR3 spells CASSEGTGGTYEQYF. The CDR3 DNA reads TGTGCCAGCAGTGAAGGGACAGGGGGTACTTACGAGCAGTACTTC.

V is TRBV2 and J is TRBJ2-7, with TRBD2 identical over 9 bases. This CDR3 spans 15 amino acids. The V and J ends lost 6 bases and 7 bases, in that order; junction bases with no gene match: 13. Per the germline V gene, CDR1 is SNHLY and CDR2 is FYNNEI. In DNA form, the CDR3 reads TGTGCCAGCAGGCGGCTAGTAGCGGGAGCAGGTGAGCAGTACTTC. Translated, it gives CASRRLVAGAGEQYF.

Worth noting for this clone: This sample also contains other DNA sequences that code for the same CDR3. The V and J genes are TRBV7-2 and TRBJ1-2; a weak D match, TRBD1 (5 bases). Trimming left V 1 base short and J 5 bases short, with 8 bases between. CDR1 is SGHTA and CDR2 is FQGNSA in the germline V gene. This CDR3 comprises 13 residues. The CDR3 spells CASSLGRDYGYTF. The CDR3 DNA reads TGTGCCAGCAGCTTAGGCAGGGATTATGGCTACACCTTC. Full variable domain (outside the CDR3, taken from reference TRBV7-2 and TRBJ1-2): GAGVSQSPSNKVTEKGKDVELRCDPISGHTALYWYRQSLGQGLEFLIYFQGNSAPDKSGLPSDRFSAERTGGSVSTLTIQRTQQEDSAVYLCASSLGRDYGYTFGSGTRLTVV.